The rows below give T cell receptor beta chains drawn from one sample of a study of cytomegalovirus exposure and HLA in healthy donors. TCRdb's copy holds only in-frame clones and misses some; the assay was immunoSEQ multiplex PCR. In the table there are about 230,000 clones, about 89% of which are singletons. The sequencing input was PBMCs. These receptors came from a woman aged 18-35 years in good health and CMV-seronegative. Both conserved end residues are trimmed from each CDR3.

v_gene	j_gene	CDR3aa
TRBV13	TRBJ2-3	ASSPYGGTDTQY
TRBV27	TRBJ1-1	ASSLGTGGKNTEAF
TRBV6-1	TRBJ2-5	ASIPGARETQY
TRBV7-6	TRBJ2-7	ASSLDTSGSSYEQY
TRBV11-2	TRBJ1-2	ASSFLGTPWGYT
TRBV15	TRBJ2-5	ATSRDGTGLEETQY
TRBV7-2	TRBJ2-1	ASSRVADTYNEQF
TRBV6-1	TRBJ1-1	ASMRQGITEAF
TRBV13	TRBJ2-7	ASSLGPRDSNEQY
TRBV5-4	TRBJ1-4	ASSRGGPSNEKLF